One and the same sample provided the 14 T cell receptor beta chains below, sequenced in a study of CD8 T cells in Susac syndrome. The RNA input was roughly 0.45 to 1 ug, and it was reverse transcribed with random hexamers. A single record per CDR3 protein comes from TCRdb applying MiXCR to the immunoSEQ multiplex PCR reads. The table has about 150,000 distinct CDR3 sequences, approximately 94% seen once; the top ten hold around 0.21%. Sequenced: CD8+ T cells from PBMCs. Receptors were obtained from a human donor with multiple sclerosis.

The V call is TRBV15, the J call TRBJ1-1; D not certain. With 5 bases removed from V and 3 bases from J, the gap between germline ends came to 16 bases. Germline CDR1 LNHNV, CDR2 YYDKDF (reference sequence). The CDR3 loop spans 15 amino acids. Here the CDR3 reads CATSHSRTRDTEAFF. In DNA, the CDR3 is TGTGCCACCAGCCACTCCCGAACGAGGGACACTGAAGCTTTCTTT.

The chain has TRBV12-3 or TRBV12-4 and TRBJ1-2, with TRBD1 as a possible D gene (6 bases). V lost 6 bases and J 0 bases, leaving 14 bases between the germline ends. The CDR3 is 15 amino acids. As DNA, the CDR3 is TGTGCCAGCAGACCGAACAGGGATCCTAACTATGGCTACACCTTC. Amino acids: CASRPNRDPNYGYTF.

The rearrangement joins TRBV5-5 to TRBJ2-2; TRBD1 might be the D (6 bases). The V and J ends lost 4 bases and 1 base respectively, with 14 bases between them. Germline loops: CDR1 SGHKS, CDR2 YYEKEE (reference sequence). The CDR3 consists of 16 residues. The CDR3 bases are TGTGCCAGCAGCCCTCAGGGGTGGTGGAACACCGGGGAGCTGTTTTTT. Translating gives CASSPQGWWNTGELFF.

The chain recombines TRBV20-1 with TRBJ1-2; D is undetermined. CDR1 is DFQATT, CDR2 SNEGSKA, per germline (reference sequence). Trimming shortened V by 7 bases and J by 10 bases, and 13 bases separated the two germline ends. This CDR3 has 10 amino acids. The CDR3 region has the DNA TGCAGTGTGCGGTTTGGGGACTACACCTTC. It yields the protein CSVRFGDYTF.

The chain employs TRBV29-1 and TRBJ1-2; 7 bases are shared with TRBD1. Germline values: CDR1 SQVTM, CDR2 ANQGSEA. The ends lost 3 bases at V and 6 bases at J; junction bases unmatched: 13. This CDR3 has 15 residues. The CDR3 DNA sequence: TGCAGCGTTGACGGCGGGACAGCACGGCGGCATGGCTACACCTTC. It specifies CSVDGGTARRHGYTF. Looking up the rest from reference TRBV29-1 and TRBJ1-2 gives the full variable domain: SAVISQKPSRDICQRGTSLTIQCQVDSQVTMMFWYRQQPGQSLTLIATANQGSEATYESGFVIDKFPISRPNLTFSTLTVSNMSPEDSSIYLCSVDGGTARRHGYTFGSGTRLTVV.

The sample holds one count of this clonotype. The chain recombines TRBV20-1 with TRBJ2-7; perhaps TRBD1 as D (6 bases). Trimming removed 5 bases at V and 3 bases at J, with 11 bases between. Germline values: CDR1 DFQATT, CDR2 SNEGSKA (reference sequence). The CDR3 consists of 12 residues. CDR3 in amino acids: CSASDRVYEQYF. The CDR3 DNA sequence: TGCAGTGCTTCGGACAGAGTCTACGAGCAGTACTTC.

V usage is TRBV30 and J usage is TRBJ2-2; the D gene is possibly TRBD2 (5 bases). Germline V gene data show CDR1 as GTSNPN and CDR2 as SVGIG (reference sequence). Trimming shortened V by 5 bases and J by 9 bases, and 10 bases separated the two germline ends. CDR3 length: 11 residues. CDR3 protein: CAWLAGRELFF. Here the CDR3 DNA reads TGTGCCTGGCTAGCTGGCCGGGAGCTGTTTTTT.

The gene calls are TRBV7-9 and TRBJ1-2; 7 nucleotides agree with TRBD1. The junction had 6 bases not matched to a gene; V was cut back by 5 bases and J by 6 bases. CDR1 is SEHNR and CDR2 is FQNEAQ in the germline V gene (reference sequence). The CDR3 totals 13 residues. CDR3 region: CASSPGQRDGYTF. DNA for the CDR3: TGTGCCAGCAGCCCGGGACAGAGAGATGGCTACACCTTC. Complete variable domain (other parts from reference TRBV7-9 and TRBJ1-2): DTGVSQNPRHKITKRGQNVTFRCDPISEHNRLYWYRQTLGQGPEFLTYFQNEAQLEKSRLLSDRFSAERPKGSFSTLEIQRTEQGDSAMYLCASSPGQRDGYTFGSGTRLTVV.

The chain has TRBV7-9 and TRBJ2-5, with a possible D match to TRBD1 (6 bases). Germline V gene data show CDR1 as SEHNR and CDR2 as FQNEAQ (reference sequence). The CDR3 is 14 amino acids. V lost 7 bases to trimming and J lost 6 bases, with 18 bases between them. CDR3 nucleotide sequence: TGTGCCAGCATCTCACAGGGCAGGGGCCAGACCCAGTACTTC. As protein: CASISQGRGQTQYF.

This chain joins TRBV15 and TRBJ2-7, with TRBD1 identical over 8 bases. Germline V lookup: CDR1 LNHNV, CDR2 YYDKDF (reference sequence). Trimming cost V 3 bases and J 1 base; bases outside gene matches: 8. The CDR3 has 16 amino acids. This CDR3 is CATSSGTGTGSYEQYF. CDR3 nucleotide sequence: TGTGCCACCAGCAGCGGAACCGGGACAGGATCCTACGAGCAGTACTTC.

This rearrangement joins TRBV29-1 to TRBJ2-1, with 9 bases that match TRBD1. CDR1 and CDR2 from the germline V gene are SQVTM and ANQGSEA. Germline trimming cut 6 bases from V and 2 bases from J; bases unmatched to any gene: 5. This CDR3 comprises 14 residues. DNA of the CDR3: TGCAGCGTCGTGACAGGGGGGACCTACAATGAGCAGTTCTTC. Translating gives CSVVTGGTYNEQFF.

The chain recombines TRBV29-1 with TRBJ1-1; D possibly corresponds to TRBD1 (6 bases). Germline assignment: CDR1 SQVTM and CDR2 ANQGSEA. Trimming pared 3 bases from V and 3 bases from J, leaving 11 bases between. The CDR3 sequence is 13 residues long. The CDR3 loop reads CSVEGGGHTEAFF. The CDR3 DNA follows: TGCAGCGTTGAGGGGGGGGGCCACACTGAAGCTTTCTTT.

This chain connects TRBV30 to TRBJ1-5; D unclear. The germline V gene encodes CDR1 GTSNPN and CDR2 SVGIG (reference sequence). CDR3 length: 15 residues. Trimming removed 2 bases from V and 3 bases from J, with 14 bases in between. The CDR3 DNA follows: TGTGCCTGGAGTACCTCGACGGTAAACAATCAGCCCCAGCATTTT. It is translated as CAWSTSTVNNQPQHF. Based on the CDR3 plus reference TRBV30 and TRBJ1-5, the full variable domain is SQTIHQWPATLVQPVGSPLSLECTVEGTSNPNLYWYRQAAGRGLQLLFYSVGIGQISSEVPQNLSASRPQDRQFILSSKKLLLSDSGFYLCAWSTSTVNNQPQHFGDGTRLSIL.

The V and J genes are TRBV27 and TRBJ2-7; D is perhaps TRBD1 or TRBD2 (5 bases each). Germline loops: CDR1 MNHEY, CDR2 SMNVEV (reference sequence). This CDR3 spans 14 amino acids. Trimming shortened V by 6 bases and J by 1 base, and 13 bases separated the two germline ends. The CDR3 loop is CASSHFGGSYEQYF. As DNA, the CDR3 is TGTGCCAGCAGCCACTTTGGGGGTTCCTACGAGCAGTACTTC.